Included here is one T cell receptor (beta chain) sequence, with context. What antigen it recognizes has not been identified. One base away there is no much larger clone; base qualities are not given. The data derive from a study of T-cell memory formation after mild COVID-19 (TCRdb year 2021). With respect to the entire study: TCR sequence clusters from the two donors were found to be largely donor specific. Two young, previously healthy adult volunteers, one female and one male, were included in the cohort. Longitudinal TCRalpha and TCRbeta repertoire sequencing tracked T-cell clones expanding and contracting after mild COVID-19 in a couple of donors. Overall study results and their limits: From day 15 to 85, contracting clones showed balanced CD4/CD8 phenotypes, whereas a second wave of clones that expanded from day 15 to 37 leaned towards CD4+. Contracting CD4+ clones turned up mainly in the CM and EM memory subsets, whereas EMRA was where CD8+ clones were enriched. SARS-CoV-2 specificity was not confirmed for the second-wave clones peaking on day 37. The detection of some responding clones in pre-infection memory suggests that pre-existing cross-reactive memory T cells joined the SARS-CoV-2 response. The study covered only a couple of mild cases, and larger cohorts including severe cases with pre-infection samples were considered necessary.

The listed sequencing device is Illumina NovaSeq 6000. Using 5'RACE with constant-segment primers, TCRalpha and TCRbeta cDNA libraries were constructed, with sample barcodes and unique molecular identifiers added in the process. Trizol reagent was used to extract RNA from every sample. The libraries were amplified in two PCR steps, and the second step added a second sample barcode and Illumina TruSeq adapters. Libraries were sequenced on an Illumina NovaSeq with 2 x 150 bp paired-end reads. Per the source publication's procedure: Demultiplexing of reads and collapsing into UMI-guided consensus sequences were performed with migec v1.2.7. Using mixcr v2.1.11, the UMI consensuses were aligned to TRA and TRB V and J templates and assembled into clonotypes. Clonotypes were classified as expanded or contracted when called significant by both edgeR and NoisET, with noise models trained on biological replicates. For edgeR calls, the thresholds were a false discovery rate-adjusted p below 0.01 and a log2 fold-change of 1. As an exploratory analysis of dynamics, max-normalized trajectories of the 1000 most abundant clonotypes were examined with PCA combined with hierarchical clustering. Separately sequenced CD4+ and CD8+ repertoires were used to assign a CD4 or CD8 phenotype to each responding clone. Through fastp at Q25 and MiXCR, TCRdb rebuilt clones from the public reads, retaining in-frame beta chains. Rows are combined by CDR3 protein, so each entry shows the most common genes and DNA. TCRdb, not the authors, supplied the V and J calls. Within this sample are hundreds of thousands of distinct CDR3 sequences, with about 20% of them counted one time only. The ten top clones hold approximately 12% of the sample.

Ficoll-Paque density gradient centrifugation was the method used to isolate PBMCs. V and J are truncated by 5 bases and 2 bases respectively, leaving an intervening sequence of 12 bases. In the germline V gene (reference sequence), CDR1 corresponds to DFQATT and CDR2 to SNEGSKA. The CDR3 sequence holds 14 residues, the cysteine and phenylalanine included. This entry keeps only the CDR3 DNA: 42 bases, framed from base 1. This TCR was recovered from an adult woman who had mild COVID-19 (a few samples of this study predate the infection). The sample titles of this study are shuffled in the database, so cell type and time point are left out; the donor was told from shared clones. Sequenced: PBMCs or a T cell subset sorted from them (not recorded which). The sequence links TRBV20-1 to TRBJ2-2, and the D gene may be TRBD1, 5 bases matching. The DNA sequence is as follows: TGCAGTGCTTACGGACACCTCAACACCGGGGAGCTGTTTTTT. The translation is CSAYGHLNTGELFF.